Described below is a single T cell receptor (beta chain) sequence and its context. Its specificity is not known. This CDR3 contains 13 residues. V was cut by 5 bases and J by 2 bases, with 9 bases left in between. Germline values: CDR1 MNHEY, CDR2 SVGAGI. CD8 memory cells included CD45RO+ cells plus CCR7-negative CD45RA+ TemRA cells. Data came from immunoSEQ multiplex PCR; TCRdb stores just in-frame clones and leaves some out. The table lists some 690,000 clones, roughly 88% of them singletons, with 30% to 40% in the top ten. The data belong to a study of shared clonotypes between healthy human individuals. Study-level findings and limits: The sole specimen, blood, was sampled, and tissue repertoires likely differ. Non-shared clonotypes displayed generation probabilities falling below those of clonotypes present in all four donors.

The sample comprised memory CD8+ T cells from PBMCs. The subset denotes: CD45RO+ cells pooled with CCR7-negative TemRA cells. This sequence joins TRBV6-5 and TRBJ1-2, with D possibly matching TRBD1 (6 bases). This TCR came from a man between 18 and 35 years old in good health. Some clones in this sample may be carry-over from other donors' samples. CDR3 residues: CASSDQGNYGYTF. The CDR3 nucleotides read TGTGCCAGCAGTGACCAGGGGAACTATGGCTACACCTTC.